This T cell receptor beta chain was captured by sequencing in a study of immune heterogeneity within non-small cell lung tumors. Study overall: The tumors comprised several squamous cell carcinomas, 9 to 10 non-squamous carcinomas and 1 not otherwise specified. General observations from the study: Local T-cell clonality was recorded as moderately but significantly correlated with local tumor mutational burden, with R roughly 0.34. Between one patient and another, high-frequency T-cell receptor beta clonotypes were largely distinct.

As regards this clonotype: As yet, its antigen is unknown. The junction departs from germline at one end; a sequencing error may be responsible.

Template was bulk tumor genomic DNA, about 620 ng per sample. Several biopsies per primary tumor, spaced far apart, were taken during surgery. The study enrolled patients with untreated, newly diagnosed non-small cell lung cancer who underwent curative surgery. Individuals who provided samples were patients with newly diagnosed non-small cell lung cancer who were having surgery with curative intent. Multiplex PCR relied on 32 V and 13 J primers to amplify TCR beta CDR3. TCRdb independently ran MiXCR on the multiplex PCR reads; one entry per CDR3 protein. The sample holds some 10,000 distinct CDR3 sequences, about 25% seen once. Germline CDR1 is SGHTA and CDR2 is FQGTGA. CDR3 length: 13 residues.

The genes are TRBV7-3 and TRBJ2-3, with a tentative D call TRBD2 (6 bases). Sequenced material: lung tumor tissue. This clonotype was obtained from a man aged 45 to 65 with non-small cell lung cancer. This CDR3 reads CASSFTSKDTQYF. Here the CDR3 DNA reads TGTGCCAGCAGCTTCACTAGCAAAGATACGCAGTATTTT.